This TCR beta chain was recovered during a study of blood T cell repertoires in COVID-19. In the source study's methods: Researchers report that nucleated cell counts were estimated from reference gene primer amplification. The method was immunoSEQ multiplex PCR; TCRdb's version includes in-frame clones alone and lacks a portion of them. Clonal size and the V and J genes are those of that table, whereas D and trimming came from the DNA. The data contain 180,000 or so clones, 86% of them singletons. Germline V gene sequence: CDR1 MNHEY, CDR2 SMNVEV (reference sequence). Trimming cost V 6 bases and J 2 bases, with 14 bases left between them. The CDR3 covers 15 residues. This clone has just one count.

The rearrangement links TRBV27 to TRBJ1-3, with TRBD1 as a possible D gene (5 bases). This receptor was identified in a man aged 18 to 35 with acute or convalescent COVID-19. Material for sequencing was peripheral blood. The CDR3 protein is CASSRSVQAGNTIYF. CDR3 bases: TGTGCCAGCAGCCGCTCAGTACAGGCTGGAAACACCATATATTTT.